This T cell receptor (beta chain) stems from a study of monozygotic twins with cystic fibrosis. Germline V CDR1 and CDR2: MNHNS, SASEGT. Unmatched junction bases numbered 12, after V lost 3 bases and J lost 10 bases. The CDR3 has 16 amino acids. Repertoires were generated with immunoSEQ multiplex PCR, while TCRdb's copy carries only in-frame clones and drops some. The profile covers about 9,600 clones, with approximately 91% appearing a single time and about 5% taken by the ten largest. Details on this clone: Antigen specificity is unknown.

Whole-study findings and limits: Nucleotide-identical clonotype sharing was significantly higher within monozygotic CF twin pairs than between unrelated CF individuals. V usage most resembled the co-twin in 13 of 16 pairs.

The clonotype originates from a boy aged 2 to 10 with cystic fibrosis. The V and J genes are TRBV6-1 and TRBJ2-1; 10 bases map to TRBD2. Source material: blood. CDR3 nucleotide sequence: TGTGCCAGCAGTGAGGCAGCCAGCGGGGGGGCTTGGGAGCAGTTCTTC. This gives the protein CASSEAASGGAWEQFF.